The text below deals with one T cell receptor beta chain. Antigen: not known. There are 14 residues in the CDR3. Per the germline V gene, CDR1 is SGHDN and CDR2 is FVKESK. The PCR made use of 60 Vbeta and 13 Jbeta primers. Sequencing was performed with immunoSEQ multiplex PCR; in TCRdb, only in-frame clones are kept and a portion is missing. This sample has more than 100,000 clones; 75% to 85% occur once, and the top ten carry 1.3% to 1.5%. The donors were healthy bone marrow donors. This entry is derived from a study of cytomegalovirus exposure and HLA in healthy donors. Regarding the study as a whole: Exclusion as indistinguishable affected some V segments, including TRBV6-2 and TRBV6-3.

Input material: PBMCs. This chain links TRBV14 with TRBJ2-5; 10 nucleotides agree with TRBD1. Near its end, the DNA agrees better with TRBJ2-7, so the J call may be wrong. The receptor's source is a woman aged 40 to 50 in good health and CMV-seronegative. CDR3 region: CASSLGQGFDEQYF. In DNA form, the CDR3 reads TGTGCCAGCAGCCTGGGACAGGGGTTCGACGAGCAGTACTTC.